This T cell receptor (beta chain) was documented in a study of CD8+ T cells in alopecia areata listed by TCRdb under 2018. In terms of the full investigation: Treated patients were enrolled in an open-label pilot trial of oral tofacitinib, 5 to 10 mg twice daily, for moderate-to-severe alopecia areata. Patients stayed on tofacitinib for 6 to 18 months and then had 6 months of follow-up off drug so that delayed response and recurrence could be assessed. Disease severity in treated patients was measured with the SALT score, which quantifies the percentage of affected scalp surface area. In both human patients and the C3H/HeJ mouse model, the study applied high-throughput TCRbeta sequencing to look at T cell clonal expansion in alopecia areata. In humans, TCRbeta sequencing was performed on scalp tissue and on sorted CD4+ and CD8+ peripheral blood T cells from healthy controls and from patients with patchy or totalis/universalis alopecia areata. Patients on tofacitinib were biopsied at baseline and after 4 and 24 weeks of treatment, and several of the patients also had a later scalp biopsy. Clonality in the scalp was compared among normal scalp (n=4), patchy alopecia areata scalp (n=8), and alopecia totalis/universalis scalp (n=8). RNA was obtained with the PAXgene miRNA kit for fixed scalp, the miRNeasy kit for PBMCs, and the RNeasy kit for mouse skin. TCRbeta CDR3 regions were amplified by immunoSEQ multiplex PCR with 35 Vbeta forward and 13 Jbeta reverse primers.

What this sample's time point label stands for: roughly 26 weeks on oral tofacitinib. The sample's treatment or condition label, decoded: oral pan-JAK inhibitor, 5-10 mg twice daily. From alopecia areata patients, peripheral blood was collected along with lesional scalp punch biopsies. PBMCs were isolated by density centrifugation and stained for CD3, CD4 and CD8, and CD4+ and CD8+ T cells were sorted on a FACSAria. CDR1 and CDR2 are drawn from the germline V gene (reference sequence): MNHEY, SMNVEV. The V and J ends are trimmed by 3 bases and 4 bases, leaving 11 bases between them. The CDR3 holds 14 amino acids from the cysteine to the phenylalanine. The kept DNA is CDR3 alone, 42 bases in frame from the first base. Libraries came from the immunoSEQ multiplex PCR assay. For TCR sequencing, RNA was extracted from every sample and reverse transcribed into cDNA to serve as template. First-strand cDNA was synthesized using SuperScript III with a 2:1 mix of oligo-dT and random hexamers. A synthetic immune receptor repertoire was used to measure amplification bias, and any remaining bias was corrected computationally. From the authors' description of their analysis: After raw reads were preprocessed to remove errors, the CDR3 was defined following IMGT conventions as running from the conserved cysteine to phenylalanine. To get clonality, Shannon entropy was normalized by log2 of the number of productive unique TCRs and the result was subtracted from 1. CD4 or CD8 identity of scalp clones was inferred by cross-referencing scalp TCRbeta sequences with sorted blood CD4 and CD8 repertoires. TCRdb obtained this table from immuneACCESS and retained in-frame rearrangements with V and J assigned. These tables miss some clones; where compared with another copy, unresolved V genes account for less than half of the shortfall, and the remainder is unexplained. V and J calls and clone size follow that table, whereas D and trimming were derived from the DNA. The sample data list approximately 190,000 clones, and nearly 60% of these were observed just once. 5.5% of the sample goes to the ten largest clones.

Concerning this clone itself: The specificity of this receptor is unknown. Per-base qualities were not stored, and no clone one base away is much larger.

The full study reports these points: Unlike mouse skin, where gammadelta T cells dominate, normal human skin contains resident alphabeta T cells that get sequenced too, which complicates analysis of the scalp TCR repertoire. Many expanded lesional clones were found to persist in scalp and blood during tofacitinib treatment, and relapse after treatment cessation may be partly explained by this persistence. With tofacitinib, both scalp clonality and the number of expanded CD8+ clones among the top 100 scalp clones went down significantly. Compared with normal scalp, lesional scalp, particularly in alopecia totalis/universalis, had higher clonality and more expanded CD8+ clones, which suggests antigenic drive. Because the treated cohort was small and included a single nonresponder, larger studies are needed to assess links between baseline CD8+ expansion and response. TCR sequences shared between patients were less clear than in mice, possibly partly because of HLA diversity in the patient population.

The V gene is TRBV27 and the J gene is TRBJ2-3; there is no confident call for the D gene. The clonotype comes from a human donor with alopecia areata. The material was CD4+ T cells sorted from blood, obtained at week 24, from a patient treated with tofacitinib. The CDR3 here reads CASSLVSLADTQYF. The DNA sequence is given as TGTGCCAGCAGTTTGGTTAGCCTCGCAGATACGCAGTATTTT.